This T cell receptor (beta chain) was sequenced in a study of STAT3 mutations in large granular lymphocyte leukemia. The V gene's germline CDR1 is PRHDT and CDR2 FYEKMQ (reference sequence). This CDR3 is built from 15 residues. The V end was cut by 1 base, the J end by 8 bases, with 15 bases between. As for this clone: Its antigen is unknown.

The study, taken as a whole, reports: In T-cell large granular lymphocyte leukemia, about half of patients showed multiple immunodominant subclonotypes. Variable sampling intervals and differing treatment regimens complicated linking therapy response to TCR clonal burden changes. Persisting codominant clonotypes may have hidden a small pathogenic clone.

Only in-frame clones appear in the TCRdb table, and some are missing; sequencing was by immunoSEQ multiplex PCR. The data contain 2,000 to 3,000 clones, over 45% of them singletons. The chain recombines TRBV13 with TRBJ2-4; D possibly matches TRBD1 or TRBD2 (7 bases each). The sequence derives from a man in his 60s with T-cell large granular lymphocyte leukemia. Some clones in this sample may be carry-over from other donors' samples. The sequenced sample consisted of peripheral blood mononuclear cells. CDR3 in amino acids: CASSLAPGGVDIQYF. In DNA form, the CDR3 reads TGTGCCAGCAGCTTAGCCCCAGGGGGGGTAGACATTCAGTACTTC.